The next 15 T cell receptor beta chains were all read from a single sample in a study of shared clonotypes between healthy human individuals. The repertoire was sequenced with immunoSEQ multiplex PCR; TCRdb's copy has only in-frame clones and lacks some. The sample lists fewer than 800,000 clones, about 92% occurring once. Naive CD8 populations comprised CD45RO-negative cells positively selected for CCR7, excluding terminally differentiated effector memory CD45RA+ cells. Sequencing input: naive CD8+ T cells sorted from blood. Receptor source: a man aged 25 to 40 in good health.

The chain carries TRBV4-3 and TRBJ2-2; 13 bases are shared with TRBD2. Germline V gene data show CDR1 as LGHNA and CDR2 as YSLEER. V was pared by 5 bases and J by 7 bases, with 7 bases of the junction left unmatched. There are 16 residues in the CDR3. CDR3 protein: CASSWGTSGTIGELFF. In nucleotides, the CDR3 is TGCGCCAGCAGCTGGGGGACTAGCGGGACTATCGGGGAGCTGTTTTTT.

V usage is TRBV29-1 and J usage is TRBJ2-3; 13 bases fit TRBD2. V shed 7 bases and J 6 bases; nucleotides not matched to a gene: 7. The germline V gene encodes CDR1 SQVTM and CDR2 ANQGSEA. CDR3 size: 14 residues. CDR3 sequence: CSGTSGRAQDTQYF. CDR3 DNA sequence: TGCAGCGGCACTAGCGGGAGGGCCCAGGATACGCAGTATTTT.

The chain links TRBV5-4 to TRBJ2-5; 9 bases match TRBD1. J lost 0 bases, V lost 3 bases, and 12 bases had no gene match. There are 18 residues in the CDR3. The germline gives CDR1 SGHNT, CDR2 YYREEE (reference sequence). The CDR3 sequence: CASSWSGQGKTYQETQYF. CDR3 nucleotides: TGTGCCAGCAGCTGGAGTGGACAGGGGAAAACGTACCAAGAGACCCAGTACTTC.

The CDR3 coding sequence is TGTGCCAGCAGCTTTCGAGGACCCCTTAGGGGAGCTTTCTTT. It is translated as CASSFRGPLRGAFF. The chain joins TRBV11-2 to TRBJ1-1; tentative D call: TRBD1 (5 bases). CDR3 length: 14 residues. Germline CDR1 and CDR2: SGHAT and FQNNGV. V was shortened by 3 bases and J by 10 bases, with 18 bases between the two germline ends.

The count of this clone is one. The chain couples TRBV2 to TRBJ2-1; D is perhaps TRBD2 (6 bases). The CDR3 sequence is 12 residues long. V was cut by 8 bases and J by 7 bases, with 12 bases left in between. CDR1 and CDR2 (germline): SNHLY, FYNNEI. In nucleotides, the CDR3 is TGTGCCAGCGGAGGGGACCGAAATGAGCAGTTCTTC. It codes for CASGGDRNEQFF.

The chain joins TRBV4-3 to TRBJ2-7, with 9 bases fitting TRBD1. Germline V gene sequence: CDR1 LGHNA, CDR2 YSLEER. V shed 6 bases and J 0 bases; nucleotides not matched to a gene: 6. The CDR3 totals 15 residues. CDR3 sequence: CASSPGTGNSYEQYF. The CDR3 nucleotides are TGCGCCAGCAGTCCCGGGACAGGGAACTCCTACGAGCAGTACTTC.

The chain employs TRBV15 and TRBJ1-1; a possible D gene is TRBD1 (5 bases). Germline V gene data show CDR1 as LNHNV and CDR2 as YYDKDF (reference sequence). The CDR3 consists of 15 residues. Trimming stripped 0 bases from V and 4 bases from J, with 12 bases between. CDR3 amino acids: CATSRDGAGGTEAFF. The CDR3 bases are TGTGCCACCAGCAGAGACGGGGCGGGTGGCACTGAAGCTTTCTTT.

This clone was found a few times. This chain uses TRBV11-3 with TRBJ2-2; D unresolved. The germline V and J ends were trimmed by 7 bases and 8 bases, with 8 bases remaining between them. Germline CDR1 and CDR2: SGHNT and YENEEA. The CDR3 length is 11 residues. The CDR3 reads CASKMAGELFF. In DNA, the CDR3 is TGTGCCAGCAAAATGGCAGGGGAGCTGTTTTTT.

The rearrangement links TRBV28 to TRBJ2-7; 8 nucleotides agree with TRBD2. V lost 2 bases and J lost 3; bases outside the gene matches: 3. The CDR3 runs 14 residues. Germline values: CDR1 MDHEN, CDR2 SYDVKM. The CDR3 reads CASSLTGGSYEQYF. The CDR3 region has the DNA TGTGCCAGCAGTTTAACGGGAGGGAGCTACGAGCAGTACTTC.

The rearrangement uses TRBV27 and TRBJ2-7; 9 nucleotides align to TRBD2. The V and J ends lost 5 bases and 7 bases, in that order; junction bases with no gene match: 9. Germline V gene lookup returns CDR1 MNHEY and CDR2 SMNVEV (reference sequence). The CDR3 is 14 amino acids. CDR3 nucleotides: TGTGCCAGCAGTCCCGGGACTAGCCGCAGGGAGCAGTACTTC. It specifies CASSPGTSRREQYF.

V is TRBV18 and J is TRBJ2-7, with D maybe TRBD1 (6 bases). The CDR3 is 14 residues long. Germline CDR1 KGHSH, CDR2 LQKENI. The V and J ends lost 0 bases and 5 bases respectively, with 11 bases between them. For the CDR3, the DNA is TGTGCCAGCTCACCACCGGTTGGGACACACGAGCAGTACTTC. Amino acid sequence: CASSPPVGTHEQYF. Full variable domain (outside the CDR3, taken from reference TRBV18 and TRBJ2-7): NAGVMQNPRHLVRRRGQEARLRCSPMKGHSHVYWYRQLPEEGLKFMVYLQKENIIDESGMPKERFSAEFPKEGPSILRIQQVVRGDSAAYFCASSPPVGTHEQYFGPGTRLTVT.

CDR3 sequence: CASSLTGGTNYEQYF. The CDR3 region has the DNA TGTGCCAGCAGCTTAACAGGGGGGACTAACTACGAGCAGTACTTC. This rearrangement joins TRBV7-8 to TRBJ2-7, with D perhaps TRBD1 (8 bases). Trimming cost V 2 bases and J 3 bases, with 14 bases left between them. Germline V gene data show CDR1 as SGHVS and CDR2 as FQNEAQ. This CDR3 spans 15 amino acids.

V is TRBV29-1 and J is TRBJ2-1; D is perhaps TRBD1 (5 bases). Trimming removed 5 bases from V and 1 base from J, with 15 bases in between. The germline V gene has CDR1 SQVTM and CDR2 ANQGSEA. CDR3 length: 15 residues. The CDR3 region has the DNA TGCAGCGTTAAGGGGCCCACAGATTCCTACAATGAGCAGTTCTTC. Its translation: CSVKGPTDSYNEQFF.

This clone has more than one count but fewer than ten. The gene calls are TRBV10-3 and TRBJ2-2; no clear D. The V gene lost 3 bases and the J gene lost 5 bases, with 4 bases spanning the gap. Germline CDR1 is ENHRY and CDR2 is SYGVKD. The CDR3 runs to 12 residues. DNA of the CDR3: TGTGCCATCAGTGACGATACCGGGGAGCTGTTTTTT. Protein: CAISDDTGELFF.

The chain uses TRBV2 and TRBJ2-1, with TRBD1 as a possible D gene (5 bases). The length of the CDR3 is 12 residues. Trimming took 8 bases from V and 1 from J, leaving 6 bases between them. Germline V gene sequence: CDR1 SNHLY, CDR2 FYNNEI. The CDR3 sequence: CASQGSYNEQFF. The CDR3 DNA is TGTGCCAGCCAGGGATCCTACAATGAGCAGTTCTTC.